This T cell receptor beta chain was documented in a study of regulatory T cells in long-lasting Graves disease. Study context: Patients newly diagnosed with Graves' had been on antithyroid drugs for under 3 months. Study-level results: Lower TCR diversity was seen in persistent Graves' patients than in newly diagnosed ones.

In this sample, this clonotype turned up many times. Antigen specificity is unknown. The germline V gene has CDR1 SGHAT and CDR2 FQDESV (reference sequence). The V and J ends lost 2 bases and 10 bases, in that order; junction bases with no gene match: 15. This CDR3 region has 17 residues. To make TCR beta libraries, researchers used iRepertoire HTBI primers and Arm-PCR of CDR3 regions. TCRdb re-called the multiplex PCR reads with MiXCR, one entry per CDR3 protein. The sample shows 540,000 or so distinct CDR3 sequences, around an eighth of them seen only once. The time point: newly diagnosed GD, antithyroid drugs for less than 3 months. Construction of the TCR library relied on RNA isolated from PBMCs. An endocrinology department located in Xi'an, China, was where the patients came from. In addition, the sample was reused for a study of T cells in Graves' hyperthyroidism and ophthalmopathy.

The sequencing used peripheral blood mononuclear cells (PBMCs), collected at new diagnosis, from a patient treated with antithyroid drugs. This TCR was sampled from a man in his thirties or forties with Graves disease. The rearrangement links TRBV11-1 to TRBJ2-1, with 9 nucleotides matching TRBD2. The DNA of the CDR3 is TGTGCCAGCAGCTTAATGGCGACTAGCGGCCGGGGGGAAGAGCAGTTCTTC. It yields the protein CASSLMATSGRGEEQFF.